This TCR beta chain appears in the sequencing data of a study of blood T cell repertoires in COVID-19. This table comes from immunoSEQ multiplex PCR, and its TCRdb copy is limited to in-frame clones, with some not included. The sample holds 120,000 or so clones; 80% are singletons and the top ten take around 25%. Germline lookup yields CDR1 SGHAT and CDR2 FQNNGV. The CDR3 totals 14 residues. Trimming stripped 7 bases from V and 1 base from J, with 13 bases between. This sequence joins TRBV11-2 and TRBJ2-5, with a possible D match to TRBD2 (5 bases). The sequence was collected from a human donor in a cohort sampled during active COVID-19. The sequenced sample was peripheral blood. The CDR3: CASTPGYLQETQYF. In nucleotides, the CDR3 is TGTGCCAGCACCCCGGGGTATCTCCAAGAGACCCAGTACTTC.